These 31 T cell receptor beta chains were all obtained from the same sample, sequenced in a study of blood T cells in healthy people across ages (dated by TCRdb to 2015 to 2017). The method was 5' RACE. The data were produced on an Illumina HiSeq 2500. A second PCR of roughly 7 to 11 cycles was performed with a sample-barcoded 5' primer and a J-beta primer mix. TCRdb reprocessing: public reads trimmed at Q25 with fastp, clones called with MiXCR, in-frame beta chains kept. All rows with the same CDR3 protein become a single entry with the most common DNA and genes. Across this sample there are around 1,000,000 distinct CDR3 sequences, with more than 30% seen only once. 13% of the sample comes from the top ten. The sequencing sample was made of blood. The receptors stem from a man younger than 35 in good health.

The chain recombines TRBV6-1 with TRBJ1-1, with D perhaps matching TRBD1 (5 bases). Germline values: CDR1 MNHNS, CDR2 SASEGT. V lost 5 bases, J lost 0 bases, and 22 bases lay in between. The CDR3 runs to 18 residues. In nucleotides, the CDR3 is TGTGCCAGCAGTCCCCTTATCGGGACCCAACGTATGAACACTGAAGCTTTCTTT. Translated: CASSPLIGTQRMNTEAFF.

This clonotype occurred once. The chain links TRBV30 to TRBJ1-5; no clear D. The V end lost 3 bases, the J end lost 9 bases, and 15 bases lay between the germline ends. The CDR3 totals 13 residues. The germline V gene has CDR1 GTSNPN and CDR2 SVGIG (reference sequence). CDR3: CAWRRKILGPQHF. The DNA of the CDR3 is TGTGCCTGGAGGAGGAAGATTCTAGGGCCCCAGCATTTT.

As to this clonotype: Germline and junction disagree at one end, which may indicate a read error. The CDR3 region is CATSRDPQGNERLFF. Here the CDR3 DNA reads TGTGCCACCAGCAGAGATCCCCAGGGAAATGAAAGACTGTTTTTT. V usage is TRBV15 and J usage is TRBJ1-4; a weak D match, TRBD1 (5 bases). The CDR3 runs to 15 residues. Germline V CDR1 and CDR2: LNHNV, YYDKDF (reference sequence). Together with reference TRBV15 and TRBJ1-4, the CDR3 gives the full variable domain: DAMVIQNPRYQVTQFGKPVTLSCSQTLNHNVMYWYQQKSSQAPKLLFHYYDKDFNNEADTPDNFQSRRPNTSFCFLDIRSPGLGDTAMYLCATSRDPQGNERLFFGSGTQLSVL.

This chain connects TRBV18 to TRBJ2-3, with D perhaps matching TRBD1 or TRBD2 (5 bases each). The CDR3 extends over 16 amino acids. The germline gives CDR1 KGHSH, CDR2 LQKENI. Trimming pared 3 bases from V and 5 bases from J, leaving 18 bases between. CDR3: CASSPSGSDGGDTQYF. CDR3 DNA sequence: TGTGCCAGCTCACCTTCCGGGTCAGATGGGGGAGATACGCAGTATTTT.

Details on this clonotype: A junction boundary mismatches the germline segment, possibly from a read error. In nucleotides, the CDR3 is TGTGCCAGCAGCGGGCGGAGCTCCTACGATGAGCAGTTCTTC. Its translation is CASSGRSSYDEQFF. The genes are TRBV2 and TRBJ2-1; D call uncertain. The CDR3 is 14 amino acids. CDR1 is SNHLY, CDR2 FYNNEI, per germline. Supplemented by reference TRBV2 and TRBJ2-1, the full variable domain reads EPEVTQTPSHQVTQMGQEVILRCVPISNHLYFYWYRQILGQKVEFLVSFYNNEISEKSEIFDDQFSVERPDGSNFTLKIRSTKLEDSAMYFCASSGRSSYDEQFFGPGTRLTVL.

CDR3 coding DNA: TGCGCCAGCAGCCCCAGGACAGGGACTAACACTGAAGCTTTCTTT. Its translation is CASSPRTGTNTEAFF. This rearrangement joins TRBV4-3 to TRBJ1-1; 8 bases agree with TRBD1. The CDR3 covers 15 residues. Germline CDR1 reads LGHNA; CDR2 reads YSLEER. Trimming at V came to 4 bases and at J to 2 bases, leaving 6 bases not matched to a gene.

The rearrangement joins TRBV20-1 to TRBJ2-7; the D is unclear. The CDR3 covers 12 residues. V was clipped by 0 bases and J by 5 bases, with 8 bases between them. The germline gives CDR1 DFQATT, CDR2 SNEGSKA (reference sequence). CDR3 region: CSARDRSHEQYF. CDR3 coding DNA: TGCAGTGCTAGAGATCGGTCCCACGAGCAGTACTTC.

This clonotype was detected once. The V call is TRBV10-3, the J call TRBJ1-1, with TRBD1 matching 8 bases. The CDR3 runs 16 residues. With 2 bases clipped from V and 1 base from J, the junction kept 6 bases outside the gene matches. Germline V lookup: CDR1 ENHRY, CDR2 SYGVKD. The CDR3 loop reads CAISEGAGGANTEAFF. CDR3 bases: TGTGCCATCAGTGAGGGGGCAGGGGGCGCGAACACTGAAGCTTTCTTT.

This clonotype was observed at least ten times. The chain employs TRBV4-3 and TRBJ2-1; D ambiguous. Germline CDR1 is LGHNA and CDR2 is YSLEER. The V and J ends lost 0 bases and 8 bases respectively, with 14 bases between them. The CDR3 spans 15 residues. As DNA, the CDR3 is TGCGCCAGCAGCCAAGATCCGCTACGATTGGATGAGCAGTTCTTC. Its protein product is CASSQDPLRLDEQFF.

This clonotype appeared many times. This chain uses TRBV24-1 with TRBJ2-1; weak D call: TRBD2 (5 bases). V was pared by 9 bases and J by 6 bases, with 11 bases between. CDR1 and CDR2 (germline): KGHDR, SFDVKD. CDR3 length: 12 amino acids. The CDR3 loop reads CATRTPGNEQFF. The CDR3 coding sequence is TGTGCCACCCGGACTCCGGGCAATGAGCAGTTCTTC.

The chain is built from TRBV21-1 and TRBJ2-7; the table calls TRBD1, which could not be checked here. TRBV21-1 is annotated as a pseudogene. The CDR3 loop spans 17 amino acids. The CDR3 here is CASRNPGRGGPIYEQYF. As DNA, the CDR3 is TGTGCCAGCAGAAACCCTGGACGGGGGGGACCTATCTACGAGCAGTACTTC.

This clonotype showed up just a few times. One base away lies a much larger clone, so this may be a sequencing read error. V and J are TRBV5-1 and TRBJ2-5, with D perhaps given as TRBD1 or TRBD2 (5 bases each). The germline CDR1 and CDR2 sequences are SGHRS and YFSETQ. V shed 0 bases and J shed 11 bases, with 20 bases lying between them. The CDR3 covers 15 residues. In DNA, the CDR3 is TGCGCCAGCAGCTTGGAACCAGGGACCAACGATGAGCAGTACTTC. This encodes CASSLEPGTNDEQYF.

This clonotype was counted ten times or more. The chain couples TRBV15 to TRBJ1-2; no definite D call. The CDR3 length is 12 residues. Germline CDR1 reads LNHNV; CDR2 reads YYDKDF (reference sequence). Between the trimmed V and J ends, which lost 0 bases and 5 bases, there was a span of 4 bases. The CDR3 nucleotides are TGTGCCACCAGCAGAGAGGGTTATGGCTACACCTTC. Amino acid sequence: CATSREGYGYTF.

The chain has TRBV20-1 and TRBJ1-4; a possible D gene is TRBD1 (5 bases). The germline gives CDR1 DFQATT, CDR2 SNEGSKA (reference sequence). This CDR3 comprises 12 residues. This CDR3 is CSGTAANEKLFF. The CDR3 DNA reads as TGCAGCGGGACGGCCGCTAATGAAAAACTGTTTTTT.

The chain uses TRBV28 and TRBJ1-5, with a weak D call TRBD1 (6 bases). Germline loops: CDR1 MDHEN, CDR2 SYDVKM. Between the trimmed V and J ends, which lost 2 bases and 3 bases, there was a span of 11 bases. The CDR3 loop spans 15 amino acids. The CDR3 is CASSLAGAINQPQHF. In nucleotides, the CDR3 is TGTGCCAGCAGTTTAGCAGGGGCGATCAATCAGCCCCAGCATTTT.

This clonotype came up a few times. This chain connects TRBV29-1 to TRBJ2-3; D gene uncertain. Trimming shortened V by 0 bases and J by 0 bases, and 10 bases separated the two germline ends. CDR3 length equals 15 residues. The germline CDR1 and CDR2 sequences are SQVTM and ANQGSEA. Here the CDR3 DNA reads TGCAGCGTTGAAGAAAGGACGCATAGCACAGATACGCAGTATTTT. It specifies CSVEERTHSTDTQYF.

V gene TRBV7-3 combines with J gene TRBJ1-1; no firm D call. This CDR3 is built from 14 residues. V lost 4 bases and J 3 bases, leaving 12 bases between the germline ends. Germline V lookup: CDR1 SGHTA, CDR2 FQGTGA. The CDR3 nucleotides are TGTGCCAGCAGCTCCGCCCTGCCCGACACTGAAGCTTTCTTT. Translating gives CASSSALPDTEAFF.

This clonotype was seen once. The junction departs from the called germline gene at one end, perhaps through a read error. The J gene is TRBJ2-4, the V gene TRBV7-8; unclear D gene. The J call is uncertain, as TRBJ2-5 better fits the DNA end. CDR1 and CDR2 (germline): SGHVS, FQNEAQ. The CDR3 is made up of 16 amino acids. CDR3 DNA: TGTACCAGCAGCTTACCTCAAAGATTGGGCGGAGAGACCCAGTACTTC. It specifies CTSSLPQRLGGETQYF.

The CDR3 DNA follows: TGTGCCAGCAGCTTGTTTGGGCCAGAAGCTTTCTTT. It codes for CASSLFGPEAFF. The gene calls are TRBV13 and TRBJ1-1; D unclear. Germline assignment: CDR1 PRHDT and CDR2 FYEKMQ (reference sequence). CDR3 length equals 12 residues. Trimming removed 3 bases at V and 8 bases at J, with 10 bases between.

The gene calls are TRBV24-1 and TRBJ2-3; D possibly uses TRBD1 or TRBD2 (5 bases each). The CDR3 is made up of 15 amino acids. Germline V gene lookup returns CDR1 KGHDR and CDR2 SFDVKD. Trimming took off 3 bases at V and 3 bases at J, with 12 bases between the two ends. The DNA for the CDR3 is TGTGCCACCAGTGATCCGGGACCTGGAACAGATACGCAGTATTTT. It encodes CATSDPGPGTDTQYF.

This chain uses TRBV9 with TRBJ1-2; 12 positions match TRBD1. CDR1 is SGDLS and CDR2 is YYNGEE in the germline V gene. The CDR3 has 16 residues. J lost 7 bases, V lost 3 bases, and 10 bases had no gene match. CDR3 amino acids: CASSGDRGQLFSGYTF. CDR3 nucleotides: TGTGCCAGCAGCGGGGACAGGGGGCAATTGTTCAGTGGCTACACCTTC.

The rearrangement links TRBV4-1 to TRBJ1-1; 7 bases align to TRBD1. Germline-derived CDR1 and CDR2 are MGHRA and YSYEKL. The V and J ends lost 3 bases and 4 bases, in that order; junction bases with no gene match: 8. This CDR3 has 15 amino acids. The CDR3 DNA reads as TGCGCCAGCAGCCACAGTCTAGACAGGGCCACTGAAGCTTTCTTT. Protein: CASSHSLDRATEAFF.

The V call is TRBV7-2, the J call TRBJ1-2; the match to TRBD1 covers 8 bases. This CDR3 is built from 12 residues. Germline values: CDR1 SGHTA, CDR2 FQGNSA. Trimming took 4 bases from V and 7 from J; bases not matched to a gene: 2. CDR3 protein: CASSSDRGGYTF. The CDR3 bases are TGTGCCAGCAGCTCCGACAGGGGTGGCTACACCTTC.

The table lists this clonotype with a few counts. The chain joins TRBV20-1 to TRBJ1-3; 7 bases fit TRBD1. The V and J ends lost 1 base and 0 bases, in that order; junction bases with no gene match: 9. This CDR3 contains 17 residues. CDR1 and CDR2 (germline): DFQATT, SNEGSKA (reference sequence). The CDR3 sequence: CSARARDSPYSGNTIYF. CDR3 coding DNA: TGCAGTGCTAGAGCCAGGGACAGCCCTTACTCTGGAAACACCATATATTTT.

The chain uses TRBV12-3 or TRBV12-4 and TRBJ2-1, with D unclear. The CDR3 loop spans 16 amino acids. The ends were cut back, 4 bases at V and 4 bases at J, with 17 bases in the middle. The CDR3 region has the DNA TGTGCCAGCAGTTGGTTTACCTCCGAGGAGTACAATGAGCAGTTCTTC. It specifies CASSWFTSEEYNEQFF.

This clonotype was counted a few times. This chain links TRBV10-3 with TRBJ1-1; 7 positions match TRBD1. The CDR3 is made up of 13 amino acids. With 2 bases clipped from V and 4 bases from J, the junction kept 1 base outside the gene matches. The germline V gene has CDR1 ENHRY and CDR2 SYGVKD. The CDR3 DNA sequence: TGTGCCATCAGTGAGAGGGGGCCCACTGAAGCTTTCTTT. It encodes CAISERGPTEAFF.

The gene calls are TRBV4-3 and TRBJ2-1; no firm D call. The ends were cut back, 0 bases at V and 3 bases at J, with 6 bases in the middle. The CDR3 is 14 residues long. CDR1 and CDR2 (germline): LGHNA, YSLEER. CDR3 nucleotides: TGCGCCAGCAGCCAAGATCTTAACTACAATGAGCAGTTCTTC. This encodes CASSQDLNYNEQFF.

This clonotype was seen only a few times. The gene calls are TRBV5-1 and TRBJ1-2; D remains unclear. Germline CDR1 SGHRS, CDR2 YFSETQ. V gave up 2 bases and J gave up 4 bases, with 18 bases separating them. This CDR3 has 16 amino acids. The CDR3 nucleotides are TGCGCCAGCAGCTTAACCGGAGACTTATCTTCCTATGGCTACACCTTC. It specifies CASSLTGDLSSYGYTF.

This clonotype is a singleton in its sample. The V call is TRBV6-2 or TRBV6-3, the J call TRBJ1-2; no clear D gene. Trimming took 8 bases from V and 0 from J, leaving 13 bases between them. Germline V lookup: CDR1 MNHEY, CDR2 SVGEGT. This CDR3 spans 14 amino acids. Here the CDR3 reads CASLTRRPNYGYTF. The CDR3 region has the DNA TGTGCCAGCCTAACCAGGCGTCCTAACTATGGCTACACCTTC.

The CDR3 spells CASSLTGEDGYTF. The CDR3 DNA sequence: TGCGCCAGCAGCCTTACAGGGGAAGATGGCTACACCTTC. The rearrangement joins TRBV5-1 to TRBJ1-2, with 7 bases identical to TRBD1. V lost 4 bases and J lost 6; bases outside the gene matches: 6. Germline V gene data show CDR1 as SGHRS and CDR2 as YFSETQ. The CDR3 consists of 13 residues.

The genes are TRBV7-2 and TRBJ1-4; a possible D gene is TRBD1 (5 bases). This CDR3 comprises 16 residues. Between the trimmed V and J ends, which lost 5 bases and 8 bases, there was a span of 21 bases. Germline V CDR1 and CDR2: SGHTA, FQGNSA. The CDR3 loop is CASSPLGRDLREKLFF. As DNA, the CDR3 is TGTGCCAGCAGCCCCCTGGGCCGGGACTTACGGGAAAAACTGTTTTTT.